This entry concerns a single T cell receptor (beta chain). This sample was taken from a study of blood T cells in healthy people across ages. The V gene's germline CDR1 is DFQATT and CDR2 SNEGSKA (reference sequence). The CDR3 runs 14 residues. After removal of 4 bases from V and 10 bases from J, the junction contained 12 bases not matched to a gene. A sample-barcoded 5' primer and a J-beta primer mix were used in a second PCR of about 6 to 12 cycles. TCRdb called the 5' RACE reads again in MiXCR, with one record for every CDR3 protein. This table holds about 780,000 distinct CDR3 sequences, 46% found once.

The chain couples TRBV20-1 to TRBJ1-5; 8 nucleotides agree with TRBD1. Sequencing was performed on blood. The receptor was derived from a man older than 75 in good health. DNA for the CDR3: TGCAGTGCTAAGTTAACAGGGGGTCGTCAACCCCAGCATTTT. Its translation is CSAKLTGGRQPQHF.